This T cell receptor beta chain appears in the sequencing data of a study of T-cell memory formation after mild COVID-19. Losses at the gene ends were 6 bases for V and 1 base for J; bases not matched to a gene: 0. The CDR3 is 13 amino acids. This clonotype was picked up a small number of times. TCRalpha and TCRbeta libraries used 5'RACE with constant-segment primers and UMIs. TCRdb re-called the 5' RACE reads through MiXCR, storing one row per CDR3 protein. The profile shows about 560,000 distinct CDR3 sequences, around 16% of them singletons. This clonotype originated in an adult woman who had mild COVID-19 (a few samples of this study predate the infection). Cell type and time point are not known. V is TRBV12-3 or TRBV12-4 and J is TRBJ1-5; 7 bases match TRBD1. Sequenced input: PBMCs or a T cell subset sorted from them (not recorded which). CDR3 region: CASRGQSNQPQHF. In DNA, the CDR3 is TGTGCCAGCAGGGGACAGAGCAATCAGCCCCAGCATTTT.